This TCR beta chain came from a study of graft-versus-host responses after intestinal transplantation. Only in-frame clones appear in the TCRdb table, and some are missing; sequencing was by immunoSEQ multiplex PCR. The profile shows tens of thousands of clones, over 35% of them singletons. The V end was cut by 4 bases, the J end by 2 bases, with 8 bases between. The CDR3 has 13 residues. Germline CDR1 and CDR2: SGHTA and FQGTGA. Study-wide results and caveats: GvH clones turned up in recipient marrow; some had shown up first in ileum or blood.

Irradiated stimulators labeled with violet dye, approximately 200,000 in number, were plated with approximately 200,000 CFSE-labeled responders. The chain is built from TRBV7-3 and TRBJ1-2; D not certain. This receptor was identified in a human patient who was an organ donor for intestinal transplantation. The sample in question was alloreactive CD8+ T cells from a mixed lymphocyte reaction culture, obtained before transplantation. Subset meaning: CFSE-low proliferating T cells sorted from roughly 6-day pre-transplant mixed lymphocyte reaction (GvH or HvG direction). As DNA, the CDR3 is TGTGCCAGCAGCTCTGGGTCAAACTATGGCTACACCTTC. This gives the protein CASSSGSNYGYTF.